These 2 T cell receptor beta chains were all obtained from the same sample, sequenced in a study of T cells after yellow fever vaccination (dated by TCRdb to between 2018 and 2021). Library generation was performed with 5' RACE. The instrument given in TCRdb is Illumina HiSeq 2500. The public reads were quality trimmed at Q25 with fastp and then assembled into clones with MiXCR by TCRdb, keeping productive beta chains. Each record represents a unique CDR3 protein, reported with the most common genes and DNA among its rows. Here the sample has some 320,000 distinct CDR3 sequences; over 8% occur a single time. Roughly 18% of the sample belongs to the ten largest clones. In the paper's terms, the treatment or condition label means: live attenuated yellow fever vaccine strain. Sequences were derived from PBMCs, sampled on the day of the first yellow fever vaccination. All receptors come from a man younger than 35 who received the YFV17D yellow fever vaccine.

The rearrangement links TRBV6-5 to TRBJ1-1; 8 bases are a match to TRBD1. This CDR3 contains 17 residues. J lost 1 base, V lost 2 bases, and 9 bases had no gene match. Germline V gene sequence: CDR1 MNHEY, CDR2 SVGAGI. The CDR3 region has the DNA TGTGCCAGCAGTTACCGCACAGGGGGTCCCACGAACACTGAAGCTTTCTTT. Translated, it gives CASSYRTGGPTNTEAFF.

This clonotype was observed at least ten times. CDR3 residues: CASSLRGSIGETQYF. The CDR3, as DNA: TGTGCCAGCAGCTTACGCGGTAGCATCGGAGAGACCCAGTACTTC. This chain connects TRBV7-9 to TRBJ2-5; D is unclear. Germline CDR1 SEHNR, CDR2 FQNEAQ (reference sequence). V lost 2 bases and J lost 4, with 14 bases in between. The CDR3 is made up of 15 amino acids.